This T cell receptor (beta chain) was found in a study of OX40 agonist ivuxolimab in advanced cancers. Details on this clone: The antigen is undetermined.

Per the germline V gene, CDR1 is SGHRS and CDR2 is YFSETQ. The CDR3 totals 14 residues. The V end lost 0 bases, the J end lost 4 bases, and 9 bases lay between the germline ends. Any history of autoimmune disease or systemic immunosuppression disqualified patients. Produced via immunoSEQ multiplex PCR; TCRdb's table is partial and in-frame only. The data show about 100,000 clones, with more than 85% seen just once and around 0.58% held by the top ten. Regarding the study as a whole: Dose levels from 0.1 to 3.0 mg/kg saw CD4+ and CD8+ blood T cells expand clonally by week 6.

The sample in question was CD4+ or CD8+ T cells sorted from blood, obtained in a trial of the OX40 agonist ivuxolimab. This chain joins TRBV5-1 and TRBJ2-3; no definite D call. This TCR was recovered from an adult with an advanced solid tumor such as melanoma, head and neck, liver or kidney cancer. Here the CDR3 DNA reads TGCGCCAGCAGCTTGGCTGTTAGTCCAGATACGCAGTATTTT. Protein sequence: CASSLAVSPDTQYF.